This T cell receptor (beta chain) was sequenced for a study of T-cell reconstitution after alpha-beta-depleted transplantation in children. This clonotype was detected only a few times. V lost 4 bases, J lost 0 bases, and 17 bases lay in between. The CDR3 runs to 18 residues. CDR1 SGHRS and CDR2 YFSETQ come from the germline V gene. Unique molecular identifiers featured in how the TCRbeta library was prepared. TCRdb re-called the PCR reads with MiXCR, one entry per CDR3 protein. The table includes over 550,000 distinct CDR3 sequences, about 10% detected once. This receptor was identified in a human donor who donated a stem cell graft to a child with acute myeloid leukemia. This rearrangement joins TRBV5-1 to TRBJ2-6; either TRBD1 or TRBD2 may fit D (5 bases each). The specimen was PBMCs from the stem cell graft donor, collected from the stem cell graft. CDR3 sequence reads: CASSLPLAGTSGANVLTF. The CDR3 DNA sequence: TGCGCCAGCAGCCTACCTCTGGCAGGGACCTCTGGGGCCAACGTCCTGACTTTC.